This entry is about one T cell receptor beta chain. This record belongs to a study of blood T cell repertoires in COVID-19. Study summary: The United States, Italy and Spain were the sources of the acute and convalescent COVID-19 samples. The analysed material was cDNA or gDNA that came from T cells, B-cell-depleted T cells, or PBMCs.

Some clones are missing from TCRdb's copy, which holds only in-frame ones; the method was immunoSEQ multiplex PCR. This table has approximately 300,000 clones, about 93% appearing once. Followed longitudinally, the Seattle patients had been enrolled during active infection. CDR3 length: 14 amino acids. CDR1 and CDR2 (germline): KGHDR, SFDVKD. V dropped 7 bases and J dropped 1 base, with 9 bases sitting between them. The J gene is TRBJ2-2, the V gene TRBV24-1; weak D call: TRBD2 (5 bases). Sequenced: peripheral blood. The TCR sequence derives from a young woman with COVID-19, enrolled during active disease. The CDR3 DNA reads TGTGCCACCAGGGCGGGTCAGAACACCGGGGAGCTGTTTTTT. It yields the protein CATRAGQNTGELFF.